One sample yielded the 21 T cell receptor beta chains listed below, sequenced in a study of vaccination effects on CD4 cells after COVID-19. For these TCRs, the target antigens are not known. The data were produced by immunoSEQ multiplex PCR, yet TCRdb's version contains in-frame clones alone and is incomplete. In the table there are more than 60,000 clones, roughly 81% of which are singletons. On roughly day 9 of culture, CD4+ T cells were separated out. As their vaccination, participants received two doses of either BNT162b2 or mRNA-1273. The sequences come from CD4+ T cells from PBMCs cultured without peptide, collected after COVID-19 vaccination. All receptors come from a human donor who received a COVID-19 vaccine.

CDR3 coding DNA: TGTGCCAGCAGTCAAGGGGGGTCGGTCTACGAGCAGTACGTC. The encoded protein is CASSQGGSVYEQYV. The chain carries TRBV6-6 and TRBJ2-7; either TRBD1 or TRBD2 may supply D (6 bases each). The CDR3 is 14 residues long. From germline, CDR1 is MNHNY and CDR2 SVGAGI (reference sequence). With 5 bases removed from V and 3 bases from J, the gap between germline ends came to 14 bases.

This sequence joins TRBV28 and TRBJ1-2; D may be TRBD1 (5 bases). The length of the CDR3 is 12 residues. V lost 10 bases to trimming and J lost 4 bases, with 13 bases between them. Germline CDR1 and CDR2: MDHEN and SYDVKM. CDR3 protein: CAILGTAYGYTF. The CDR3 bases are TGTGCCATTCTTGGGACGGCCTATGGCTACACCTTC.

V and J are TRBV5-1 and TRBJ1-1; no reliable D call. The CDR3 sequence is 14 residues long. The germline CDR1 and CDR2 sequences are SGHRS and YFSETQ. Trimming removed 0 bases at V and 2 bases at J, with 8 bases between. CDR3 DNA: TGCGCCAGCAGCTTGGTGGTCAGCAACACTGAAGCTTTCTTT. Residues: CASSLVVSNTEAFF.

This chain connects TRBV2 to TRBJ1-5; no clear D. Germline V gene lookup returns CDR1 SNHLY and CDR2 FYNNEI. Trimming cost V 3 bases and J 2 bases, with 8 bases left between them. CDR3 size: 14 residues. In DNA form, the CDR3 reads TGTGCCAGCAGTGATTCGGTAGGCAATCAGCCCCAGCATTTT. Encoded protein: CASSDSVGNQPQHF.

This chain links TRBV5-1 with TRBJ2-7; 13 nucleotides agree with TRBD2. The V segment lost 4 bases and the J segment 4 bases; nucleotides outside the gene matches: 8. CDR1 and CDR2 (germline): SGHRS, YFSETQ. This CDR3 has 16 residues. This chain's CDR3 is CASSPLGTSGVYEQYV. The DNA for the CDR3 is TGCGCCAGCAGCCCCTTAGGGACTAGCGGGGTTTACGAGCAGTACGTC.

The rearrangement uses TRBV5-1 and TRBJ1-4; a possible D gene is TRBD1 (5 bases). This CDR3 spans 14 amino acids. Germline CDR1 is SGHRS and CDR2 is YFSETQ. Trimming removed 2 bases at V and 6 bases at J, with 11 bases between. CDR3 protein: CASSFAGAYEKLFF. CDR3 in DNA: TGCGCCAGCAGCTTCGCCGGGGCCTATGAAAAACTGTTTTTT.

The chain combines TRBV5-4 with TRBJ1-6; unclear D gene. This CDR3 comprises 14 residues. Germline values: CDR1 SGHNT, CDR2 YYREEE (reference sequence). The V end lost 2 bases, the J end lost 5 bases, and 8 bases lay between the germline ends. CDR3 region: CASSFDRDNSPLHF. The DNA for the CDR3 is TGTGCCAGCAGCTTCGACCGAGATAATTCACCCCTCCACTTT. Supplemented by reference TRBV5-4 and TRBJ1-6, the full variable domain reads ETGVTQSPTHLIKTRGQQVTLRCSSQSGHNTVSWYQQALGQGPQFIFQYYREEENGRGNFPPRFSGLQFPNYSSELNVNALELDDSALYLCASSFDRDNSPLHFGNGTRLTVT.

The chain's CDR3 is CASSNRDSPFLGGELFF. Written as DNA, the CDR3 is TGTGCCAGTAGTAACCGGGACTCCCCGTTTCTTGGCGGGGAGCTGTTTTTT. The V call is TRBV19, the J call TRBJ2-2; D is possibly TRBD2 (6 bases). The V end lost 4 bases, the J end lost 7 bases, and 22 bases lay between the germline ends. CDR3 length equals 17 residues. Germline CDR1 reads LNHDA; CDR2 reads SQIVND (reference sequence).

The CDR3 nucleotides are TGCGCCAGCAGCTTGGCACAGGGCCAAGAGACCCAGTACTTC. It encodes CASSLAQGQETQYF. V and J are TRBV5-1 and TRBJ2-5; TRBD1 might be the D (6 bases). This CDR3 spans 14 amino acids. CDR1 is SGHRS and CDR2 is YFSETQ in the germline V gene. The V end lost 0 bases, the J end lost 1 base, and 7 bases lay between the germline ends.

This chain connects TRBV2 to TRBJ2-2; D is unclear. Trimming removed 2 bases from V and 1 base from J, with 5 bases in between. CDR1 is SNHLY, CDR2 FYNNEI, per germline. The CDR3 length is 14 residues. The CDR3 here is CASSEFWNTGELFF. DNA of the CDR3: TGTGCCAGCAGTGAATTCTGGAACACCGGGGAGCTGTTTTTT.

To note about this clone: The identical CDR3 is also encoded by other nucleotide sequences in the sample. This chain joins TRBV12-3 or TRBV12-4 and TRBJ1-1; weak D call: TRBD1 (6 bases). The V end was cut by 6 bases, the J end by 3 bases, with 8 bases between. The CDR3 totals 12 residues. The CDR3 protein is CASRGAYTEAFF. The CDR3 coding sequence is TGTGCCAGCAGGGGGGCGTACACTGAAGCTTTCTTT.

V is TRBV30 and J is TRBJ1-4; no clear D gene. The CDR3 extends over 14 amino acids. The germline V and J ends were trimmed by 0 bases and 8 bases, with 13 bases remaining between them. Germline V CDR1 and CDR2: GTSNPN, SVGIG (reference sequence). CDR3 coding DNA: TGTGCCTGGAGTGTGGGGAGCGGGAGGGAAAAACTGTTTTTT. This sequence encodes CAWSVGSGREKLFF.

The chain couples TRBV9 to TRBJ2-1, with TRBD2 matching over 9 bases. The CDR3 sequence is 14 residues long. Trimming at V came to 0 bases and at J to 7 bases, leaving 2 bases not matched to a gene. Germline V gene sequence: CDR1 SGDLS, CDR2 YYNGEE. The CDR3 loop is CASSVVGLANEQFF. In DNA, the CDR3 is TGTGCCAGCAGCGTAGTTGGACTAGCGAATGAGCAGTTCTTC.

The V and J genes are TRBV18 and TRBJ2-5; 7 bases agree with TRBD1. Trimming took 4 bases from V and 5 from J; bases not matched to a gene: 10. Looked up from germline, CDR1 is KGHSH and CDR2 is LQKENI. This CDR3 has 15 residues. The CDR3: CASSLPDRTWETQYF. The CDR3 region has the DNA TGTGCCAGCTCACTTCCGGACAGGACGTGGGAGACCCAGTACTTC.

The chain combines TRBV2 with TRBJ1-5; possible D gene TRBD1, 6 bases. The CDR3 runs to 16 residues. The V end was cut by 4 bases, the J end by 7 bases, with 20 bases between. Germline V gene sequence: CDR1 SNHLY, CDR2 FYNNEI. The CDR3 here is CASSGPPRGAQQPQHF. In DNA form, the CDR3 reads TGTGCCAGCAGTGGGCCCCCCCGGGGGGCACAACAGCCCCAGCATTTT.

The chain recombines TRBV18 with TRBJ1-1; D may be TRBD1 (5 bases). Trimming pared 4 bases from V and 4 bases from J, leaving 16 bases between. This CDR3 contains 15 residues. In germline, CDR1 is KGHSH, CDR2 LQKENI. The CDR3 DNA reads TGTGCCAGCTCACGTACAGAGGGGTTGGGCACTGAAGCTTTCTTT. Amino acids: CASSRTEGLGTEAFF.

This clone was seen a handful of times. The V and J genes are TRBV6-2 or TRBV6-3 and TRBJ1-2; D gene ambiguous. The CDR3 loop spans 13 amino acids. Trimming removed 2 bases from V and 2 bases from J, with 6 bases in between. Per the germline V gene, CDR1 is MNHEY and CDR2 is SVGEGT. The CDR3 DNA is TGTGCCAGCAGTTACCTGGGGAACTATGGCTACACCTTC. This codes for CASSYLGNYGYTF.

This chain uses TRBV20-1 with TRBJ2-7; unclear D gene. CDR1 and CDR2 from the germline V gene are DFQATT and SNEGSKA (reference sequence). The CDR3 loop spans 11 amino acids. V lost 4 bases to trimming and J lost 4 bases, with 8 bases between them. In DNA form, the CDR3 reads TGCAGTGCTAAACAGTCATACGAGCAGTACGTC. The encoded protein is CSAKQSYEQYV.

The chain has TRBV3-1 (or the pseudogene TRBV3-2) and TRBJ2-7, with no clear D. Trimming removed 4 bases from V and 0 bases from J, with 10 bases in between. The germline V gene encodes CDR1 LGHDT and CDR2 YNNKEL (reference sequence). CDR3 length equals 14 residues. CDR3 nucleotide sequence: TGTGCCAGCAGCCGCGGACCCAGCTCCTACGAGCAGTACGTC. This translates into CASSRGPSSYEQYV.

The gene calls are TRBV18 and TRBJ2-7, with D possibly being TRBD2 (5 bases). Germline CDR1 reads KGHSH; CDR2 reads LQKENI. The CDR3 consists of 13 residues. Between the trimmed V and J ends, which lost 1 base and 5 bases, there was a span of 9 bases. Here the CDR3 DNA reads TGTGCCAGCTCACCACTCGACGGGGACGAGCAGTACGTC. Translating it yields CASSPLDGDEQYV.

The chain links TRBV7-8 to TRBJ1-1; a possible D gene is TRBD1 (6 bases). The V and J ends lost 4 bases and 0 bases respectively, with 9 bases between them. Germline V lookup: CDR1 SGHVS, CDR2 FQNEAQ. The CDR3 covers 14 residues. CDR3 amino acids: CASSWTELNTEAFF. The CDR3 DNA reads TGTGCCAGCAGCTGGACAGAACTGAACACTGAAGCTTTCTTT.